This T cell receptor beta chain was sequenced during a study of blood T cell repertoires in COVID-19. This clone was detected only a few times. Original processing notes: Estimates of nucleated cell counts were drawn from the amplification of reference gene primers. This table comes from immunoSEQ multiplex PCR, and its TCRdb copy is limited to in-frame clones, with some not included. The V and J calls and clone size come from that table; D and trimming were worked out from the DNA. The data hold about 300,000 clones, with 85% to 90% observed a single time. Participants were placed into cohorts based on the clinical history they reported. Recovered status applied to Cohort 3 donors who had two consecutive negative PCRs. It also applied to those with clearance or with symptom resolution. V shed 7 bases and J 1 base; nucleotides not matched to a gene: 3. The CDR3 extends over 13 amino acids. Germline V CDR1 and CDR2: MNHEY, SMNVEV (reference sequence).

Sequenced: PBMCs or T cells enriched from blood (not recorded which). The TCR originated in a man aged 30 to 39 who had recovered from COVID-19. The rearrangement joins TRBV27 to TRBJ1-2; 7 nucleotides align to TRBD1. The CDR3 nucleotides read TGTGCCAGCATGACAGGGAATAACTATGGCTACACCTTC. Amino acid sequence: CASMTGNNYGYTF.